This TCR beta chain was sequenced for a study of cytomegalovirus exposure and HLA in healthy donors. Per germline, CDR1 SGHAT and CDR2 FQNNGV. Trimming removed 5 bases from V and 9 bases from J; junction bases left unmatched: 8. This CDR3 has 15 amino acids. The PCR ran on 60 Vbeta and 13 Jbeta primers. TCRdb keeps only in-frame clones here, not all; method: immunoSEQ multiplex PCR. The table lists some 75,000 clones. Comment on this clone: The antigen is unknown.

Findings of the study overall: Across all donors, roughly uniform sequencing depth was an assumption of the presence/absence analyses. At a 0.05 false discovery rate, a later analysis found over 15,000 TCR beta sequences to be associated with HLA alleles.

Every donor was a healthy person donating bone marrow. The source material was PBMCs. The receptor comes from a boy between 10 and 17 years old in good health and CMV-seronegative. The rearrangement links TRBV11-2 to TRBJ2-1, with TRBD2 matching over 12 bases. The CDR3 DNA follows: TGTGCCAGCAGCCCGGAACCACTAGCGGGAGGTGAGCAGTTCTTC. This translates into CASSPEPLAGGEQFF.